This TCR beta chain came from a study of cytomegalovirus exposure and HLA in healthy donors. Overall study: About 79 million unique TCRs from HLA-typed donors were held in an early data release.

With regard to this clone: Its antigen is not identified.

The PCR contained 60 Vbeta and 13 Jbeta primers. Produced via immunoSEQ multiplex PCR; TCRdb's table is partial and in-frame only. The table has some 160,000 clones, around 79% seen once; the top ten hold 0.5% to 0.55%. Study conclusions and caveats: Generally TCR sequences proved uncommon, though certain public TCRs appeared in numerous donors. As a later analysis revealed, most CMV-associated TCR beta chains appeared HLA-restricted. Later examination showed HLA-associated TCR beta chains had greater clonal expansion than equally common others.

Sequenced: PBMCs. This clonotype originated in a woman aged 45-60 years in good health and CMV-seronegative.

In DNA form, the CDR3 reads TGTGCCACACGACGAGCAGCGGGGGTCATGGGCTACAATGAGCAGTTCTTC. Its protein product is CATRRAAGVMGYNEQFF. The rearrangement links TRBV2 to TRBJ2-1; 8 nucleotides align to TRBD2. Trimming at V came to 10 bases and at J to 3 bases, leaving 17 bases not matched to a gene. The CDR3 is 17 residues long. Germline values: CDR1 SNHLY, CDR2 FYNNEI.